Presented here are 16 T cell receptor beta chains from one specimen sequenced in a study of blood T cell repertoires in COVID-19. Repertoires were generated with immunoSEQ multiplex PCR, while TCRdb's copy carries only in-frame clones and drops some. The table includes about 190,000 clones, around 80% detected once. The sequencing sample was made of peripheral blood. These receptors came from a young man with active or convalescent COVID-19.

This sequence joins TRBV29-1 and TRBJ1-4, with D tentatively TRBD1 (6 bases). CDR3 size: 13 residues. Deletions cut 8 bases from V and 7 bases from J, with 17 bases between. Germline lookup yields CDR1 SQVTM and CDR2 ANQGSEA. Here the CDR3 reads CSTDGQGSEKLFF. CDR3 coding DNA: TGCAGCACGGACGGGCAGGGGAGTGAAAAACTGTTTTTT. The complete variable domain, with remaining parts taken from reference TRBV29-1 and TRBJ1-4, reads SAVISQKPSRDICQRGTSLTIQCQVDSQVTMMFWYRQQPGQSLTLIATANQGSEATYESGFVIDKFPISRPNLTFSTLTVSNMSPEDSSIYLCSTDGQGSEKLFFGSGTQLSVL.

The chain combines TRBV29-1 with TRBJ2-3; 8 nucleotides line up with TRBD2. Trimming took 1 base from V and 8 from J; bases not matched to a gene: 11. CDR1 and CDR2 (germline): SQVTM, ANQGSEA. The CDR3 is 15 residues long. Here the CDR3 reads CSVEVLAVSSGTQYF. The CDR3 DNA reads as TGCAGCGTTGAAGTACTAGCGGTTTCCTCAGGTACGCAGTATTTT.

This clone was observed a few times. J is TRBJ2-7 and V is TRBV24-1; 7 bases map to TRBD1. Germline CDR1 KGHDR, CDR2 SFDVKD. The J segment lost 6 bases and the V segment lost 6 bases, leaving 1 base of the junction unmatched. The CDR3 totals 11 residues. This CDR3 is CATSYRGEQYF. The CDR3 nucleotides are TGTGCCACCAGTTACAGGGGCGAGCAGTACTTC.

The V call is TRBV30, the J call TRBJ2-1, with TRBD2 as a possible D gene (5 bases). The CDR3 is 13 residues long. The V end was cut by 3 bases, the J end by 10 bases, with 16 bases between. Germline CDR1 reads GTSNPN; CDR2 reads SVGIG (reference sequence). CDR3: CAWSASGNGEQFF. In DNA form, the CDR3 reads TGTGCCTGGAGCGCCTCGGGGAATGGGGAGCAGTTCTTC. Supplemented by reference TRBV30 and TRBJ2-1, the full variable domain reads SQTIHQWPATLVQPVGSPLSLECTVEGTSNPNLYWYRQAAGRGLQLLFYSVGIGQISSEVPQNLSASRPQDRQFILSSKKLLLSDSGFYLCAWSASGNGEQFFGPGTRLTVL.

The rearrangement joins TRBV7-9 to TRBJ1-1; a possible D gene is TRBD1 (6 bases). Trimming removed 5 bases from V and 1 base from J, with 8 bases in between. This CDR3 is built from 13 residues. Germline CDR1 SEHNR, CDR2 FQNEAQ (reference sequence). The CDR3: CASSAQGNTEAFF. CDR3 coding DNA: TGTGCCAGCAGCGCACAGGGGAACACTGAAGCTTTCTTT.

The chain has TRBV7-2 and TRBJ1-5; D might be TRBD1 (6 bases). V was cut by 2 bases and J by 4 bases, with 21 bases left in between. There are 18 residues in the CDR3. Germline V gives CDR1 SGHTA, CDR2 FQGNSA. This chain's CDR3 is CASSLNTGRTVYNQPQHF. The CDR3 DNA sequence: TGTGCCAGCAGCTTAAATACGGGGCGGACAGTCTATAATCAGCCCCAGCATTTT.

The gene calls are TRBV12-3 or TRBV12-4 and TRBJ1-4; D not resolved. V was clipped by 3 bases and J by 8 bases, with 7 bases between them. The CDR3 is 12 amino acids. The CDR3 here is CASSFSREKLFF. The CDR3, as DNA: TGTGCCAGCAGTTTTAGTCGCGAAAAACTGTTTTTT.

The CDR3 reads CASSGLAGTDTQYF. The CDR3 DNA sequence: TGTGCCAGTAGTGGACTAGCGGGTACAGATACGCAGTATTTT. The chain combines TRBV19 with TRBJ2-3, with 11 bases that match TRBD2. V dropped 5 bases and J dropped 3; count of bases not matched to a gene: 1. CDR3 length: 14 amino acids. Per the germline V gene, CDR1 is LNHDA and CDR2 is SQIVND (reference sequence).

The gene calls are TRBV10-1 and TRBJ2-2; D possibly corresponds to TRBD1 (6 bases). CDR1 and CDR2 from the germline V gene are WNHNN and SYGVQD (reference sequence). This CDR3 spans 16 amino acids. V was clipped by 5 bases and J by 0 bases, with 13 bases between them. The DNA for the CDR3 is TGCGCCAGCAGTCCTAGGGGGTCCCCGAACACCGGGGAGCTGTTTTTT. Its translation is CASSPRGSPNTGELFF.

The chain carries TRBV25-1 and TRBJ2-1; weak D call: TRBD2 (5 bases). Germline V gene lookup returns CDR1 MGHDK and CDR2 SYGVNS. This CDR3 is built from 17 residues. The V end lost 1 base, the J end lost 9 bases, and 22 bases lay between the germline ends. The chain's CDR3 is CASSELVPTIRSAEQFF. For the CDR3, the DNA is TGTGCCAGCAGTGAATTGGTACCGACTATCCGAAGCGCTGAGCAGTTCTTC.

V and J are TRBV19 and TRBJ2-3, with 14 nucleotides matching TRBD2. Germline loops: CDR1 LNHDA, CDR2 SQIVND (reference sequence). The CDR3 loop spans 15 amino acids. V dropped 0 bases and J dropped 9; count of bases not matched to a gene: 2. For the CDR3, the DNA is TGTGCCAGTAGTATAGAGGGGACTAGCGGGAGAACGCAGTATTTT. Its protein product is CASSIEGTSGRTQYF.

In its sample, this clone was seen once. The chain has TRBV5-4 and TRBJ2-1; 12 bases agree with TRBD2. Germline loops: CDR1 SGHNT, CDR2 YYREEE (reference sequence). With 4 bases clipped from V and 8 bases from J, the junction kept 7 bases outside the gene matches. CDR3 length: 15 amino acids. Written as DNA, the CDR3 is TGTGCCAGCAGCATGGGACTAGCGGGTGGGGATGAGCAGTTCTTC. Translated: CASSMGLAGGDEQFF.

This chain links TRBV10-3 with TRBJ2-3, with TRBD2 identical over 8 bases. This CDR3 has 16 residues. Looked up from germline, CDR1 is ENHRY and CDR2 is SYGVKD. Unmatched junction bases numbered 8, after V lost 5 bases and J lost 1 base. The CDR3 loop reads CAISRSGGPGTDTQYF. CDR3 sequence (DNA): TGTGCCATCAGTCGGTCGGGAGGGCCAGGCACAGATACGCAGTATTTT.

V gene TRBV30 combines with J gene TRBJ1-5; a weak D match, TRBD1 (6 bases). V was pared by 2 bases and J by 7 bases, with 15 bases between. The CDR3 runs to 14 residues. The germline V gene has CDR1 GTSNPN and CDR2 SVGIG (reference sequence). CDR3 in DNA: TGTGCCTGGAGTTTAACGGGGGGCGCACAGCCCCAGCATTTT. It specifies CAWSLTGGAQPQHF.

The rearrangement uses TRBV3-1 (or the pseudogene TRBV3-2) and TRBJ1-1; perhaps TRBD1 as D (5 bases). V lost 5 bases and J 4 bases, leaving 11 bases between the germline ends. The CDR3 contains 13 residues. Germline CDR1 and CDR2: LGHDT and YNNKEL (reference sequence). CDR3 protein: CASSIRGSTEAFF. The CDR3 DNA reads TGTGCCAGCAGCATCCGGGGGAGCACTGAAGCTTTCTTT.

The chain recombines TRBV5-4 with TRBJ1-2; D gene uncertain. Per the germline V gene, CDR1 is SGHNT and CDR2 is YYREEE (reference sequence). V was cut by 1 base and J by 7 bases, with 14 bases left in between. The length of the CDR3 is 14 residues. CDR3 amino acids: CASSLRREQGGYTF. DNA for the CDR3: TGTGCCAGCAGCTTGAGGAGGGAGCAAGGTGGCTACACCTTC.